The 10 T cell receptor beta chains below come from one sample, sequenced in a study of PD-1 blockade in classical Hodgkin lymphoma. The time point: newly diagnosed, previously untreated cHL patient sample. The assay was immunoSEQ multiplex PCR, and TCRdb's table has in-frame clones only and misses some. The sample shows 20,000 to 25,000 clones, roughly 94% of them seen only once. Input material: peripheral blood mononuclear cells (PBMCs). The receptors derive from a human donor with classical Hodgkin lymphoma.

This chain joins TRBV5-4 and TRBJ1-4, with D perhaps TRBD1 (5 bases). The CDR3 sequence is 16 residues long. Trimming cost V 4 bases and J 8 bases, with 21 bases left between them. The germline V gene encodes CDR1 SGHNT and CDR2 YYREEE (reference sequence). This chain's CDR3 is CASSQGGGGVEEKLFF. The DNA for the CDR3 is TGTGCCAGCAGCCAAGGCGGGGGAGGGGTGGAAGAAAAACTGTTTTTT.

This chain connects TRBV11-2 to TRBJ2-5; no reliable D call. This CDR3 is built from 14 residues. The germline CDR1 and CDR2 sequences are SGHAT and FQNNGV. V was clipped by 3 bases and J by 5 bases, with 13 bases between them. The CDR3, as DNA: TGTGCCAGCAGCTTCCATTCAACTGGGGAGACCCAGTACTTC. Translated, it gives CASSFHSTGETQYF.

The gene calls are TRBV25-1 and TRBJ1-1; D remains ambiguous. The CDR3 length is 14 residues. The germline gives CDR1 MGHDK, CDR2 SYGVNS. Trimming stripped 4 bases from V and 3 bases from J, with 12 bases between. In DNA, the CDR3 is TGTGCCAGCAGTGCCGTTTCGTTGTACACTGAAGCTTTCTTT. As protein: CASSAVSLYTEAFF.

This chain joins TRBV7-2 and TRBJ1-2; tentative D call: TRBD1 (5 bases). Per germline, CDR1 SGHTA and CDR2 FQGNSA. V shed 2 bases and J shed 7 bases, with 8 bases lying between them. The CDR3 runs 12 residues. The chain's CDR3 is CASSLRTGGYTF. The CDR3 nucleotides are TGTGCCAGCAGCTTACGAACAGGTGGCTACACCTTC. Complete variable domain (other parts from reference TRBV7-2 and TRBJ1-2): GAGVSQSPSNKVTEKGKDVELRCDPISGHTALYWYRQSLGQGLEFLIYFQGNSAPDKSGLPSDRFSAERTGGSVSTLTIQRTQQEDSAVYLCASSLRTGGYTFGSGTRLTVV.

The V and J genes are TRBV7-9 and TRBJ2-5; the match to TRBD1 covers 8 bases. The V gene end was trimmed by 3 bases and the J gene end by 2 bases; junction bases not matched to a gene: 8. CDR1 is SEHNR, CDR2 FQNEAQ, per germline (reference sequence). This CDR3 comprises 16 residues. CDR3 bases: TGTGCCAGCAGCTTGGGGGACAGGCAGATTCAAGAGACCCAGTACTTC. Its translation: CASSLGDRQIQETQYF.

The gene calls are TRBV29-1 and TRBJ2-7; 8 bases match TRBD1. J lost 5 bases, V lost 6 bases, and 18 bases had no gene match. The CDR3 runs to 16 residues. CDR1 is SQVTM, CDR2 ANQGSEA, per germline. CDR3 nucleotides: TGCAGCGTCCTTGCTCCGCAGACAGGGGTAGTGGACGAGCAGTACTTC. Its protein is CSVLAPQTGVVDEQYF.

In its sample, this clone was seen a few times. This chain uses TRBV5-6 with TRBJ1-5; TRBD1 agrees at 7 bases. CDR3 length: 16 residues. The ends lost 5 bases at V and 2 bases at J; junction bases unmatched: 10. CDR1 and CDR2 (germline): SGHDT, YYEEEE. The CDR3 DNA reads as TGTGCCAGCAGTCCTAGGGGGCCTGGTGGCAATCAGCCCCAGCATTTT. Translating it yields CASSPRGPGGNQPQHF.

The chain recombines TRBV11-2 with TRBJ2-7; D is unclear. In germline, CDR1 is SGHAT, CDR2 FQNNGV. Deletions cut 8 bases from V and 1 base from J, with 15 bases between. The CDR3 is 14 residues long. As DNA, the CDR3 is TGTGCCAGCTCATCCCCGGTTAATTCCTACGAGCAGTACTTC. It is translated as CASSSPVNSYEQYF. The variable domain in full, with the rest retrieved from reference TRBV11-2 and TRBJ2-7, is EAGVAQSPRYKIIEKRQSVAFWCNPISGHATLYWYQQILGQGPKLLIQFQNNGVVDDSQLPKDRFSAERLKGVDSTLKIQPAKLEDSAVYLCASSSPVNSYEQYFGPGTRLTVT.

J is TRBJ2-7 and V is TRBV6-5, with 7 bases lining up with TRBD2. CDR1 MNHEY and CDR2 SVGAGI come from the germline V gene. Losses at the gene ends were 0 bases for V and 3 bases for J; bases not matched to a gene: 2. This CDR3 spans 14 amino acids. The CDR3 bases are TGTGCCAGCAGTTACTCTTGGGGGGGCTACGAGCAGTACTTC. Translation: CASSYSWGGYEQYF.

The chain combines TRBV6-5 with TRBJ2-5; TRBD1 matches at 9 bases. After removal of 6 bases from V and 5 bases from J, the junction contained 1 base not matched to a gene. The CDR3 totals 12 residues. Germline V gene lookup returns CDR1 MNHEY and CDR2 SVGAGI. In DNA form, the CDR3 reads TGTGCCAGCAGCGACAGGGGGGAGACCCAGTACTTC. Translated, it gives CASSDRGETQYF.